These T cell receptor beta chains were read from a single sample in a study of radiation and T cells in renal cell carcinoma. TCRdb keeps only in-frame clones here, not all; method: immunoSEQ multiplex PCR. The table includes about 59,000 clones, roughly 79% detected once. This sample comprised blood, obtained from a patient whose treatment included radiotherapy and nephrectomy. The receptors stem from a man aged 60-69 years with renal cell carcinoma. CDR3s include the opening cysteine and the closing phenylalanine or tryptophan. D genes are given only for firm matches. Size is omitted from some rows. Given values are once, few, many or a class for expanded clones.

CDR3 protein	CDR3 DNA	J gene	D gene	V gene	clone size
CASSFGGDMGSEAFF	TGTGCCAGCAGCTTCGGGGGGGACATGGGCTCTGAAGCTTTCTTT	TRBJ1-1	NA	TRBV7-2	NA
CASTNQGGDKSNQPQHF	TGTGCCAGCACCAACCAGGGGGGCGACAAGAGCAATCAGCCCCAGCATTTT	TRBJ1-5	TRBD1	TRBV27	few
CASSRSGDGYTF	TGTGCCAGCAGCCGCTCGGGGGATGGCTACACCTTC	TRBJ1-2	NA	TRBV7-9	NA
CAWSSGSNSPLHF	TGTGCCTGGAGTTCAGGGAGCAATTCACCCCTCCACTTT	TRBJ1-6	NA	TRBV30	NA
CASSLQGRQPQHF	TGTGCCAGCAGTTTACAGGGGCGGCAGCCCCAGCATTTT	TRBJ1-5	NA	TRBV27	NA
CSVQLAPSSYNEQFF	TGCAGCGTTCAACTAGCGCCGAGCTCCTACAATGAGCAGTTCTTC	TRBJ2-1	TRBD2	TRBV29-1	NA
CASSLEWQGYQPQHF	TGTGCCAGCAGCTTAGAGTGGCAGGGCTATCAGCCCCAGCATTTT	TRBJ1-5	NA	TRBV7-2	NA
CASSLEIAGEGEQFF	TGCGCCAGCAGCTTGGAGATAGCGGGAGAGGGTGAGCAGTTCTTC	TRBJ2-1	TRBD2	TRBV5-1	NA
CASSDLIDRITTNEKLFF	TGTGCCAGCAGTGACTTAATCGACAGAATCACAACTAATGAAAAACTGTTTTTT	TRBJ1-4	NA	TRBV6-1	NA
CASSPGQGGQPQHF	TGTGCCAGCAGTCCCGGACAGGGTGGACAGCCCCAGCATTTT	TRBJ1-5	TRBD1	TRBV27	once
CAWSTGTATDTQYF	TGTGCCTGGAGTACCGGGACGGCCACAGATACGCAGTATTTT	TRBJ2-3	NA	TRBV30	NA
CASSLRPSGEKLFF	TGTGCCAGCAGCCTCCGGCCCTCGGGCGAAAAACTGTTTTTT	TRBJ1-4	NA	TRBV5-8	NA
CASSETQGYYGYTF	TGCGCCAGCAGTGAAACTCAGGGATACTATGGCTACACCTTC	TRBJ1-2	NA	TRBV10-2	few
CASSLGPSSDLGYTF	TGTGCCAGCAGTTTAGGACCTAGCTCCGACCTTGGCTACACCTTC	TRBJ1-2	NA	TRBV27	NA
CASTHSDRGQDTQYF	TGTGCCAGCACCCACTCGGACAGGGGGCAAGATACGCAGTATTTT	TRBJ2-3	TRBD1	TRBV6-1	NA
CSVEPEAGALNEQFF	TGCAGCGTTGAGCCAGAGGCGGGAGCTCTCAATGAGCAGTTCTTC	TRBJ2-1	TRBD2	TRBV29-1	NA
CASSLDESTEAFF	TGTGCCAGCAGCTTGGACGAATCCACCGAAGCTTTCTTT	TRBJ1-1	NA	TRBV5-4	NA
CASHQGSSSYNEQFF	TGTGCCAGCCACCAGGGCAGCAGCTCCTACAATGAGCAGTTCTTC	TRBJ2-1	NA	TRBV7-2	NA
CAISESGNEQFF	TGTGCCATCAGTGAGTCGGGGAATGAGCAGTTCTTC	TRBJ2-1	NA	TRBV10-3	NA
CASSLGSSANYGYTF	TGTGCCAGCAGCTTAGGGTCATCGGCTAACTATGGCTACACCTTC	TRBJ1-2	NA	TRBV11-3	NA
CASSPGTSGGSSYNEQFF	TGCGCCAGCAGCCCTGGGACTAGCGGGGGAAGCTCCTACAATGAGCAGTTCTTC	TRBJ2-1	TRBD2	TRBV5-1	few
CASSMGGHSTDTQYF	TGTGCCAGTAGTATGGGGGGCCATAGCACAGATACGCAGTATTTT	TRBJ2-3	NA	TRBV19	NA
CASSWTGNQPQHF	TGTGCCAGCAGCTGGACAGGGAATCAGCCCCAGCATTTT	TRBJ1-5	TRBD1	TRBV6-6	NA
CASGLRAAVYGYTF	TGTGCCAGCGGACTCAGGGCCGCAGTGTACGGCTACACCTTC	TRBJ1-2	NA	TRBV27	NA
CASSPGTSGGGEQYF	TGTGCCAGCAGCCCCGGGACTAGCGGGGGTGGGGAGCAGTACTTC	TRBJ2-7	TRBD2	TRBV6-5	once
CASSEDRAVFSGNTIYF	TGCGCCAGCAGCGAAGACAGGGCCGTTTTCTCTGGAAACACCATATATTTT	TRBJ1-3	TRBD1	TRBV5-1	NA
CASSANTPLGMDTQYF	TGTGCCAGTAGTGCCAATACCCCTTTGGGCATGGATACGCAGTATTTT	TRBJ2-3	NA	TRBV19	NA
CASSQTGVGNTIYF	TGTGCCAGCAGCCAGACAGGGGTTGGAAACACCATATATTTT	TRBJ1-3	TRBD1	TRBV7-6	NA
CASSVTPLASQYF	TGTGCCAGCAGCGTTACCCCTCTCGCCTCGCAGTATTTT	TRBJ2-3	NA	TRBV9	NA
CASSLTDEQFF	TGTGCCAGCAGCTTAACGGATGAGCAGTTCTTC	TRBJ2-1	NA	TRBV7-6	NA
CASSRGDRDSFTGANVLTF	TGTGCCAGTAGTCGAGGTGACAGGGACTCCTTTACTGGGGCCAACGTCCTGACTTTC	TRBJ2-6	NA	TRBV19	NA
CASSLLTGNLDNEQFF	TGCGCCAGCAGCTTATTAACAGGGAATCTAGACAATGAGCAGTTCTTC	TRBJ2-1	NA	TRBV4-1	NA
CASSQDFGVNIQYF	TGTGCCAGCAGCCAAGATTTTGGCGTCAACATTCAGTACTTC	TRBJ2-4	NA	TRBV4-2	NA
CASSPTLRTGGTGGYTF	TGTGCCAGCTCACCAACACTACGGACAGGAGGCACCGGTGGCTACACCTTC	TRBJ1-2	TRBD1	TRBV18	NA
CASSPTGLAGTDTQYF	TGTGCCAGCAGCCCGACGGGACTAGCGGGCACAGATACGCAGTATTTT	TRBJ2-3	TRBD2	TRBV7-3	once
CASSSDIGGNQPQHF	TGTGCCAGCAGCTCGGACATCGGTGGCAATCAGCCCCAGCATTTT	TRBJ1-5	NA	TRBV11-2	NA
CASSFGTGEGRTQYF	TGTGCCAGCAGCTTCGGGACAGGGGAGGGTAGGACCCAGTACTTC	TRBJ2-5	TRBD1	TRBV5-6	NA
CASARSGLAGDWYNEQFF	TGTGCCAGCGCCCGGTCAGGGCTAGCGGGAGATTGGTACAATGAGCAGTTCTTC	TRBJ2-1	TRBD2	TRBV5-6	NA
CSVEGTGLSNTEAFF	TGCAGCGTTGAAGGTACTGGGCTATCGAACACTGAAGCTTTCTTT	TRBJ1-1	NA	TRBV29-1	NA
CASSFDRGTDTQYF	TGTGCCAGCAGCTTTGATCGGGGCACAGATACGCAGTATTTT	TRBJ2-3	NA	TRBV11-2	NA
CSARTYGELFF	TGCAGTGCTAGAACCTACGGGGAGCTGTTTTTT	TRBJ2-2	NA	TRBV20-1	NA
CASSAKGQSNYGYTF	TGTGCCAGCAGCGCAAAGGGACAGTCCAACTATGGCTACACCTTC	TRBJ1-2	TRBD1	TRBV9	NA
CARSSSWISGNTIYF	TGTGCCAGAAGCTCCTCGTGGATCTCTGGAAACACCATATATTTT	TRBJ1-3	NA	TRBV5-3	few
CASSLASRLAVALETQYF	TGCGCCAGCAGCTTGGCCAGCAGACTAGCGGTGGCTCTCGAGACCCAGTACTTC	TRBJ2-5	TRBD2	TRBV5-1	NA
CASTSVGHSTDTQYF	TGTGCCAGCACCAGCGTAGGGCATTCCACAGATACGCAGTATTTT	TRBJ2-3	NA	TRBV9	NA
CASRLRQGYSYEQYF	TGTGCCAGTCGACTTAGACAGGGTTACTCCTACGAGCAGTACTTC	TRBJ2-7	TRBD1	TRBV19	few
CASSLGGGGTEAFF	TGTGCCAGCAGCTTAGGAGGGGGAGGGACTGAAGCTTTCTTT	TRBJ1-1	NA	TRBV7-6	NA
CASSPGTAMGGYTF	TGTGCCAGCAGCCCCGGGACAGCAATGGGGGGCTACACCTTC	TRBJ1-2	TRBD1	TRBV7-2	few
CASSSPGNTGELFF	TGTGCCAGCAGTTCCCCTGGGAACACCGGGGAGCTGTTTTTT	TRBJ2-2	NA	TRBV28	NA
CASSHPGTGSGYTF	TGCGCCAGCAGCCACCCCGGGACGGGCAGTGGCTACACCTTC	TRBJ1-2	NA	TRBV4-3	NA
CASSLGSSGANVLTF	TGTGCCAGCAGCCTCGGAAGCTCTGGGGCCAACGTCCTGACTTTC	TRBJ2-6	NA	TRBV5-4	once